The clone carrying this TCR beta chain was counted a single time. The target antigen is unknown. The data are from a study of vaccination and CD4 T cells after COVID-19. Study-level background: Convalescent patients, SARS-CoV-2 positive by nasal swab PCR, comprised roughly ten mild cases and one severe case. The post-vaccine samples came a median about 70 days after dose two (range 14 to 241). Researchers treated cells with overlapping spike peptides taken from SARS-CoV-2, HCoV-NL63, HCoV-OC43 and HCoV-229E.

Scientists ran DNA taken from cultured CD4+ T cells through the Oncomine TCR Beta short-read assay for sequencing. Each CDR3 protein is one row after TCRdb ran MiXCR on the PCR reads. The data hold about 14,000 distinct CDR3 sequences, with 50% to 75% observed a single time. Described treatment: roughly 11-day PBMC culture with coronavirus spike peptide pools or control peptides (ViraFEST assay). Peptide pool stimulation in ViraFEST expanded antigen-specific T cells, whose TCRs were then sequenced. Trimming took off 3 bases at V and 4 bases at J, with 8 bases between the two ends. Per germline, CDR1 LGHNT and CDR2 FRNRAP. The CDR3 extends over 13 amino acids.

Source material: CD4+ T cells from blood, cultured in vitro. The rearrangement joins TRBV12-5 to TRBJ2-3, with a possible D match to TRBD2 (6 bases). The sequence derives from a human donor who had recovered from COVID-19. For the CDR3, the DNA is TGTGCTAGTGGTTTAGGGACTGCAGATACGCAGTATTTT. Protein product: CASGLGTADTQYF.